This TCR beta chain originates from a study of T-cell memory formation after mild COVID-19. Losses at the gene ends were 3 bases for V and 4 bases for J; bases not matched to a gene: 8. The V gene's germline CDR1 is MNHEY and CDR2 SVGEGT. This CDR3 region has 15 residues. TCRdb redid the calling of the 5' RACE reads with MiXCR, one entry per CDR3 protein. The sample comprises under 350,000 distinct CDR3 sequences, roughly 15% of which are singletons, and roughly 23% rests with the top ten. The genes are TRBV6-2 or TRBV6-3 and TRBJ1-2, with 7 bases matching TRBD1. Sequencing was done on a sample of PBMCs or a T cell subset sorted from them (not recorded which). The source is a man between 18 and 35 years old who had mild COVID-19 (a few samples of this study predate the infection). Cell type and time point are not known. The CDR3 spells CASSYQPGTAYGYTF. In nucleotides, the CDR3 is TGTGCCAGCAGTTATCAACCCGGGACAGCCTATGGCTACACCTTC.